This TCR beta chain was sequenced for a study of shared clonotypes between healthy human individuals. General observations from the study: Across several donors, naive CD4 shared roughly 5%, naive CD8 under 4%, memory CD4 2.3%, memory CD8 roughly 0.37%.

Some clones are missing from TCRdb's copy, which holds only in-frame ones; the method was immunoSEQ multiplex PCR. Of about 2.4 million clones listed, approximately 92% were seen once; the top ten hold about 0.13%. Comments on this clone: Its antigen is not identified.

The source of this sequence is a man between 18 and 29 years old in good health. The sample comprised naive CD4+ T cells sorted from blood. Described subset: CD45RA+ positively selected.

The CDR3 region is CASSQQGGDEKLFF. CDR3 bases: TGTGCCAGCAGCCAACAGGGGGGAGACGAAAAACTGTTTTTT. The gene calls are TRBV7-6 and TRBJ1-4; TRBD1 matches 8 bases. CDR1 is SGHVS and CDR2 is FNYEAQ in the germline V gene. This CDR3 contains 14 residues. V shed 5 bases, J shed 8 bases, and the junction held 7 bases outside the gene matches. The full variable domain, completed using reference TRBV7-6 and TRBJ1-4, is GAGVSQSPRYKVTKRGQDVALRCDPISGHVSLYWYRQALGQGPEFLTYFNYEAQQDKSGLPNDRFSAERPEGSISTLTIQRTEQRDSAMYRCASSQQGGDEKLFFGSGTQLSVL.